The rows below give T cell receptor beta chains drawn from one sample of a study of regulatory T cells in long-lasting Graves disease. TCRdb reanalysed the multiplex PCR reads using MiXCR and keeps one entry per CDR3 protein. The sample has roughly 530,000 distinct CDR3 sequences; about 16% are singletons. The same data also went into a second study, on T cells in Graves' hyperthyroidism and ophthalmopathy.

Sequencing was performed on peripheral blood mononuclear cells (PBMCs), taken at new diagnosis, from a patient treated with antithyroid drugs. The receptors were sampled from a woman in her forties or fifties with Graves disease. Each CDR3 is given with its conserved first and last residue. The order of the fields is J gene, D gene, V gene, clone size, CDR3 DNA, CDR3 protein. D genes are given only for firm matches. Clone size appears in some rows only: once, few, many, or a class for an expanded clone.

TRBJ2-5	TRBD2	TRBV28	many	TGTGCCAGCAGACTAGCGGGGGGGCCCCAGACCCAGTACTTC	CASRLAGGPQTQYF
TRBJ1-2	-	TRBV5-1	-	TGCGCCAGCAGCAAACTGGACGGGAACTATGGCTACACCTTC	CASSKLDGNYGYTF
TRBJ2-6	-	TRBV5-1	-	TGCGCCAGCAGCTTGTGGGCAGGGGCGAGCTCTGGGGCCAACGTCCTGACTTTC	CASSLWAGASSGANVLTF
TRBJ2-5	-	TRBV20-1	few	TGCAGTGCTAGTCTGCTCAGGCAGTCTAAAGAGACCCAGTACTTC	CSASLLRQSKETQYF
TRBJ2-1	TRBD2	TRBV6-1	many	TGTGCCAGCAGTGAAAGAGCGGGGGGTAAAGACAATGAGCAGTTCTTC	CASSERAGGKDNEQFF
TRBJ2-7	TRBD2	TRBV5-1	few	TGCGCCAGCCCCTTTTGTAGCGGGGGGTCTAAGAGCTCCTACGAGCAGTACTTC	CASPFCSGGSKSSYEQYF
TRBJ1-5	-	TRBV5-6	-	TGTGCCAGCAGTTCCCGGGGATTTTTTAGCAATCAGCCCCAGCATTTT	CASSSRGFFSNQPQHF
TRBJ2-7	TRBD1	TRBV5-1	-	TGCGCCAGCAACCTTGACGGGACAGGGTCGGCCGAGCAGTACTTC	CASNLDGTGSAEQYF
TRBJ1-3	-	TRBV18	few	TGTGCCAGCTCACCTCAGACCCCTCTTTCTGGAAACACCATATATTTT	CASSPQTPLSGNTIYF
TRBJ1-1	-	TRBV3-1	many	TGTGCCAGCAGCCAAACGGACACTGAAGCTTTCTTT	CASSQTDTEAFF
TRBJ1-6	-	TRBV6-5	few	TGTGCCAGCAGTTACTCGAGGCAACCTACAAAGAGCTCCTATAATTCACCCCTCCACTTT	CASSYSRQPTKSSYNSPLHF
TRBJ2-6	-	TRBV3-1	-	TGTGCCAGCAGCCAAGATTTGACCTCTGGGGCCAACGTCCTGACTTTC	CASSQDLTSGANVLTF